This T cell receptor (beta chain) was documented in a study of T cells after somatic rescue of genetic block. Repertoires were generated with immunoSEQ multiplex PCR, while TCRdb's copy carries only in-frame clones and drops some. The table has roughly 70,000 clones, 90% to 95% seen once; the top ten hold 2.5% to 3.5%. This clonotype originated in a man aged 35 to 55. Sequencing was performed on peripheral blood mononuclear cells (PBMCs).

The CDR3: CASSQYGGDYGYTF. The DNA for the CDR3 is TGTGCCAGCAGCCAATACGGAGGGGACTATGGCTACACCTTC. The genes are TRBV4-2 and TRBJ1-2; D may be TRBD1 (5 bases). CDR3 length equals 14 residues. Looked up from germline, CDR1 is LGHNA and CDR2 is YNFKEQ. Trimming pared 2 bases from V and 3 bases from J, leaving 10 bases between.